The 6 T cell receptor beta chains reported below all come from one sample, sequenced in a study of early T cells in non-severe SARS-CoV-2 infection (dated by TCRdb to about 2021). The library was obtained by 5' RACE. The sequencer listed for this sample is NextSeq 500. The raw public reads went through TCRdb reprocessing: fastp at Q25, MiXCR clone calling, in-frame beta chains kept. Records with the same CDR3 protein are collapsed into one entry carrying the most frequent genes and DNA. For this sample the table gives approximately 47,000 distinct CDR3 sequences, of which about 6.2% were detected only once. The top ten hold 6% to 8.5% of the sample. The sequenced sample was whole blood, obtained at baseline. These receptors were collected from an adult who was a healthcare worker with PCR-confirmed SARS-CoV-2 infection or an uninfected control (not recorded which).

V and J are TRBV7-8 and TRBJ2-3; D ambiguous. The CDR3 is made up of 14 amino acids. CDR1 and CDR2 (germline): SGHVS, FQNEAQ. Trimming stripped 4 bases from V and 1 base from J, with 9 bases between. The CDR3, as DNA: TGTGCCAGCAGCTCCGTGAGAGGCACAGATACGCAGTATTTT. Residues: CASSSVRGTDTQYF.

This clonotype was recorded a few times. The V gene is TRBV10-3, the J gene TRBJ2-5; weak D call: TRBD1 (6 bases). The germline CDR1 and CDR2 sequences are ENHRY and SYGVKD. The CDR3 consists of 13 residues. Trimming shortened V by 2 bases and J by 7 bases, and 11 bases separated the two germline ends. CDR3 loop: CAISETGTVTQYF. CDR3 DNA: TGTGCCATCAGTGAGACAGGGACGGTGACCCAGTACTTC.

This clonotype was observed a handful of times. The CDR3 nucleotides are TGCAGCGTTAAACTAGCGGGAGCGGCAGATACGCAGTATTTT. Encoded protein: CSVKLAGAADTQYF. This chain uses TRBV29-1 with TRBJ2-3, with 11 bases lining up with TRBD2. The J segment lost 4 bases and the V segment lost 5 bases, leaving 5 bases of the junction unmatched. This CDR3 is 14 amino acids long. Germline CDR1 is SQVTM and CDR2 is ANQGSEA.

This clonotype was counted between two and nine times. The chain carries TRBV2 and TRBJ2-7; D possibly corresponds to TRBD2 (5 bases). This CDR3 has 15 amino acids. CDR1 and CDR2 from the germline V gene are SNHLY and FYNNEI. The V and J ends lost 4 bases and 1 base respectively, with 14 bases between them. The CDR3 loop reads CASSGGLTLSYEQYF. The CDR3 nucleotides read TGTGCCAGCAGTGGAGGACTTACCCTGTCCTACGAGCAGTACTTC.

This chain connects TRBV12-3 or TRBV12-4 to TRBJ2-5, with 10 bases lining up with TRBD1. CDR3 size: 14 residues. With V trimmed by 6 bases and J by 5 bases, 6 bases remained unmatched. In DNA form, the CDR3 reads TGTGCCAGCAGGCGGACAGGGGGAAGGGAGACCCAGTACTTC. Translated: CASRRTGGRETQYF.

The chain carries TRBV29-1 and TRBJ2-1; 7 nucleotides line up with TRBD2. The germline CDR1 and CDR2 sequences are SQVTM and ANQGSEA. Trimming removed 1 base from V and 7 bases from J; junction bases left unmatched: 4. The CDR3 extends over 13 amino acids. The CDR3 sequence: CSVEGDSGNEQFF. The CDR3 bases are TGCAGCGTTGAAGGGGATAGCGGGAATGAGCAGTTCTTC.